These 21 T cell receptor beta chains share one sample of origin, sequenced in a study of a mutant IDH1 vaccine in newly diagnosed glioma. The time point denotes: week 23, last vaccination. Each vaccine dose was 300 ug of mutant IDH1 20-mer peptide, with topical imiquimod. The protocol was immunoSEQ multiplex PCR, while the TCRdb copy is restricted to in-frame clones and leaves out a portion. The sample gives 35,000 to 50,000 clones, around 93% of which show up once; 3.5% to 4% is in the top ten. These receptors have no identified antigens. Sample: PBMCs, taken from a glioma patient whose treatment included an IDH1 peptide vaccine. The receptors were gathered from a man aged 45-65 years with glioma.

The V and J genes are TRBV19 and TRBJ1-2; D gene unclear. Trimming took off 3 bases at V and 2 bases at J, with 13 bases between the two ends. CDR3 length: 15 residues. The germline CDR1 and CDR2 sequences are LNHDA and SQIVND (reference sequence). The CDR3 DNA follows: TGTGCCAGTAGTATCATTGGCAGCACGAACTATGGCTACACCTTC. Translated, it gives CASSIIGSTNYGYTF.

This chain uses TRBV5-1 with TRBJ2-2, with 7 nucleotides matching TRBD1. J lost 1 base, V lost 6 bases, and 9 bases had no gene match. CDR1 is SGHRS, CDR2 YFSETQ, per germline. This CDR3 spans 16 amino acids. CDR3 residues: CASIRDRTENTGELFF. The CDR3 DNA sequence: TGCGCCAGCATTAGGGACAGAACGGAGAACACCGGGGAGCTGTTTTTT.

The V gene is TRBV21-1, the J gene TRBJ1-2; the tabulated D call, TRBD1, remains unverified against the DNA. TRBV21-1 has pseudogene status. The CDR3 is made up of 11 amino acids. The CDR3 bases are TGTGCCAGCACAGGGCTCGGCGGCTACACCTTC. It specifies CASTGLGGYTF.

CDR3 loop: CASSQEPPYEAHEQYF. In DNA, the CDR3 is TGCGCCAGCAGCCAAGAACCGCCCTACGAGGCCCACGAGCAGTACTTC. This chain links TRBV4-1 with TRBJ2-7; D uncertain. CDR3 length: 16 amino acids. The germline V gene has CDR1 MGHRA and CDR2 YSYEKL. V lost 0 bases and J lost 5, with 17 bases in between.

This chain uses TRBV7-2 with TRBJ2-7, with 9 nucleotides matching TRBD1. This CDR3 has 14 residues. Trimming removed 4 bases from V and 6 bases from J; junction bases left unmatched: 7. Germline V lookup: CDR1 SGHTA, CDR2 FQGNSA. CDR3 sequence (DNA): TGTGCCAGCAGCTATCACAGGGGGCGTGGCGAGCAGTACTTC. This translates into CASSYHRGRGEQYF.

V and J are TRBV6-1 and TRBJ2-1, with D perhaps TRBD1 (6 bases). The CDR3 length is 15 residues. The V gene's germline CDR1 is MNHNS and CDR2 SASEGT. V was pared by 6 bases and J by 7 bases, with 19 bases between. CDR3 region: CASSLEGHFGNEQFF. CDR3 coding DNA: TGTGCCAGCAGCCTCGAGGGACATTTTGGGAATGAGCAGTTCTTC.

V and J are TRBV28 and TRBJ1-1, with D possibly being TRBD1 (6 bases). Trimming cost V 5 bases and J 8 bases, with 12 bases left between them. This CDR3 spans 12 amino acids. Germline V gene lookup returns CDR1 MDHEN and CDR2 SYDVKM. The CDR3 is CASSLTGVEAFF. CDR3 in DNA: TGTGCCAGCAGTCTGACAGGAGTGGAAGCTTTCTTT.

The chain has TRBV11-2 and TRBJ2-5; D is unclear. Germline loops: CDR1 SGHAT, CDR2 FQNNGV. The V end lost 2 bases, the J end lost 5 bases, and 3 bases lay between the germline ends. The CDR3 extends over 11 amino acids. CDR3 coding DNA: TGTGCCAGCAGCTTATCTGAGACCCAGTACTTC. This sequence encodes CASSLSETQYF.

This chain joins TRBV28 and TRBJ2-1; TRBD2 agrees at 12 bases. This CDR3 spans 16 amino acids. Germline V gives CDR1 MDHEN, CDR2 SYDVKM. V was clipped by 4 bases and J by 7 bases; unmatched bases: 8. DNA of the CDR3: TGTGCCAGCAGTTCAAACCGACTAGCGGGAGCGAATGAGCAGTTCTTC. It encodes CASSSNRLAGANEQFF.

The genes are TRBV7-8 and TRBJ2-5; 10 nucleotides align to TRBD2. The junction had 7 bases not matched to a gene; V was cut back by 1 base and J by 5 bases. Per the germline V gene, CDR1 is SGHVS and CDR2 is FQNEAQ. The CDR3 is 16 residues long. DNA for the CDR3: TGTGCCAGCAGCTTAGGAGGCGGGACTAGCGCCGAGACCCAGTACTTC. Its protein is CASSLGGGTSAETQYF.

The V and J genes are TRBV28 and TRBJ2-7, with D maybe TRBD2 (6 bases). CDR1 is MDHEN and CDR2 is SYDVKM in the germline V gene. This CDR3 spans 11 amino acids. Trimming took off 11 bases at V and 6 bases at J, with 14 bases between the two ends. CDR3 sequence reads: CAGGKVGEQYF. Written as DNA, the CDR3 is TGTGCCGGCGGGAAGGTGGGCGAGCAGTACTTC.

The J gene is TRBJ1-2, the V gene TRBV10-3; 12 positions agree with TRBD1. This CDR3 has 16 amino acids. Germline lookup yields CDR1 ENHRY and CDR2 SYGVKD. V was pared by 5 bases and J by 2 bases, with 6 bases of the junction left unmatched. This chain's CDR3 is CAISPGQGAPNYGYTF. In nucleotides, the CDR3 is TGTGCCATCAGTCCGGGACAGGGGGCCCCGAACTATGGCTACACCTTC.

The CDR3 nucleotides read TGTGCCAGCAGCTATAAAAGGACGACCTCCTACAATGAGCAGTTCTTC. Amino acids: CASSYKRTTSYNEQFF. The chain carries TRBV14 and TRBJ2-1; no firm D call. The CDR3 length is 16 residues. CDR1 is SGHDN and CDR2 is FVKESK in the germline V gene. With 5 bases removed from V and 0 bases from J, the gap between germline ends came to 14 bases. Looking up the rest from reference TRBV14 and TRBJ2-1 gives the full variable domain: EAGVTQFPSHSVIEKGQTVTLRCDPISGHDNLYWYRRVMGKEIKFLLHFVKESKQDESGMPNNRFLAERTGGTYSTLKVQPAELEDSGVYFCASSYKRTTSYNEQFFGPGTRLTVL.

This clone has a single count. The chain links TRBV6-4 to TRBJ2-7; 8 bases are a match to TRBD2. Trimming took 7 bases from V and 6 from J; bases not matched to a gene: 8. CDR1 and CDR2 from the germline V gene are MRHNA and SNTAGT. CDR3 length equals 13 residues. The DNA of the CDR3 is TGTGCCAGCACCAGGACTAGCATGGGCGAGCAGTACTTC. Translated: CASTRTSMGEQYF.

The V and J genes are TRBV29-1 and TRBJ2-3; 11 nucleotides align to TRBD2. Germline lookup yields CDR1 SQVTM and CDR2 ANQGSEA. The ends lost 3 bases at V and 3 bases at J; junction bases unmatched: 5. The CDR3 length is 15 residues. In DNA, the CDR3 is TGCAGCGTTGAGCTAGCGGGAGGTATGACAGATACGCAGTATTTT. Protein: CSVELAGGMTDTQYF.

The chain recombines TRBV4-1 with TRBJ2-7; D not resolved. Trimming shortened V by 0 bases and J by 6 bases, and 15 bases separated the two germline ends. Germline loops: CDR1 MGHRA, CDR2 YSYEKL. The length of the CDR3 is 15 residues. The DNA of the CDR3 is TGCGCCAGCAGCCAAGATGTTCTTTCCTCTTCCGAGCAGTACTTC. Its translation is CASSQDVLSSSEQYF.

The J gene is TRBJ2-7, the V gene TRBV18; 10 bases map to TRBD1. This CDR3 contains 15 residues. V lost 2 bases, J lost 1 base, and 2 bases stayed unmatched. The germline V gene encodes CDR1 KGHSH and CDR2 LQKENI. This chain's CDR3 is CASSPGGQGSYEQYF. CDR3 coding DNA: TGTGCCAGCTCACCAGGGGGACAGGGGTCCTACGAGCAGTACTTC.

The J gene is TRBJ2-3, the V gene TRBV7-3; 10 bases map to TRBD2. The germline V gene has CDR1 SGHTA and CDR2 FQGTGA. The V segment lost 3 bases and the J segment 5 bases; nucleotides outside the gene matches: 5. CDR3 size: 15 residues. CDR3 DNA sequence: TGTGCCAGCAGCTTCCAGCGGGGGGGCTTAGATACGCAGTATTTT. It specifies CASSFQRGGLDTQYF. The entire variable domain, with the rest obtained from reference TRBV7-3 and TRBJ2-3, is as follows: GAGVSQTPSNKVTEKGKYVELRCDPISGHTALYWYRQSLGQGPEFLIYFQGTGAADDSGLPNDRFFAVRPEGSVSTLKIQRTERGDSAVYLCASSFQRGGLDTQYFGPGTRLTVL.

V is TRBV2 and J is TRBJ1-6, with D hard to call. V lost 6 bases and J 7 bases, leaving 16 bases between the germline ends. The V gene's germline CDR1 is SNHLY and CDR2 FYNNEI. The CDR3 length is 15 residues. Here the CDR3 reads CASRADEVGNSPLHF. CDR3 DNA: TGTGCCAGCAGGGCCGATGAGGTCGGGAATTCACCCCTCCACTTT.

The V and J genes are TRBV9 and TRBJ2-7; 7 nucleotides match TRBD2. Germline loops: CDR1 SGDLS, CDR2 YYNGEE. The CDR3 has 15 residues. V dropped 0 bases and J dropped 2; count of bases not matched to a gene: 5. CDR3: CASSVGGGSPYEQYF. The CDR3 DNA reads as TGTGCCAGCAGCGTAGGGGGGGGGTCCCCCTACGAGCAGTACTTC.

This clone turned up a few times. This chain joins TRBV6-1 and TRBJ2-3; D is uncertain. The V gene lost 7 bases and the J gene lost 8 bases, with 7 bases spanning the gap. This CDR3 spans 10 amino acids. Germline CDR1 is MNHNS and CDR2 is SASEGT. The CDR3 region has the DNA TGTGCCAGCAATCTGGGTACGCAGTATTTT. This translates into CASNLGTQYF.